This is a list of T cell receptor beta chains from one sample in a study of cytomegalovirus exposure and HLA in healthy donors. Profiled with immunoSEQ multiplex PCR; TCRdb holds only in-frame clones, not every one. The sample has approximately 170,000 clones, 81% seen once. Sequences were obtained from PBMCs. The receptor source for this set is a man between 45 and 60 years old in good health and CMV-seropositive. The CDR3 runs from the conserved cysteine through the conserved F or W. D genes are given only for firm matches. Some rows have no size entry. The others give once, few or many, or a class for an expanded clone.

j_call: TRBJ2-7; d_call: TRBD2; v_call: TRBV10-3; cdr3_length: 15; clone_size: NA; cdr3_nt: TGTGCCATCAGTGACCCCGGGCGGGGGAGCGACGAGCAGTACTTC; cdr3_aa: CAISDPGRGSDEQYF
j_call: TRBJ2-3; d_call: TRBD2; v_call: TRBV19; cdr3_length: 15; clone_size: NA; cdr3_nt: TGTGCCAGTAGTGACCTAGCGGGAGCTGCAGATACGCAGTATTTT; cdr3_aa: CASSDLAGAADTQYF
j_call: TRBJ2-2; d_call: NA; v_call: TRBV11-3; cdr3_length: 12; clone_size: NA; cdr3_nt: TGTGCCAGCAGCTTTATCACCGGGGAGCTGTTTTTT; cdr3_aa: CASSFITGELFF
j_call: TRBJ2-5; d_call: TRBD2; v_call: TRBV29-1; cdr3_length: 13; clone_size: few; cdr3_nt: TGCAGCGTTGTGGCCAGCGGGACAGAGACCCAGTACTTC; cdr3_aa: CSVVASGTETQYF
j_call: TRBJ2-7; d_call: TRBD1; v_call: TRBV6-5; cdr3_length: 15; clone_size: NA; cdr3_nt: TGTGCCAGCAGTCTACCAGGGACAGGGGTCTCCGTAATCTACTTC; cdr3_aa: CASSLPGTGVSVIYF
j_call: TRBJ2-7; d_call: NA; v_call: TRBV4-1; cdr3_length: 16; clone_size: NA; cdr3_nt: TGCGCCAGCAGCCAAACGGACAGCCTCGTCTCCTACGAGCAGTACTTC; cdr3_aa: CASSQTDSLVSYEQYF
j_call: TRBJ2-1; d_call: NA; v_call: TRBV4-2; cdr3_length: 18; clone_size: NA; cdr3_nt: TGTGCCAGCAGCCAAGTCCTCTTTGGGCGTAACACCTACAATGAGCAGTTCTTC; cdr3_aa: CASSQVLFGRNTYNEQFF
j_call: TRBJ2-2; d_call: NA; v_call: TRBV5-5; cdr3_length: 14; clone_size: NA; cdr3_nt: TGTGCCAGCAGCTTTGGGGGGGCTGGCGGGGAGCTGTTTTTT; cdr3_aa: CASSFGGAGGELFF
j_call: TRBJ2-2; d_call: NA; v_call: TRBV27; cdr3_length: 13; clone_size: NA; cdr3_nt: TGTGCCAGCAGTTTCTTTGACACCGGGGAGCTGTTTTTT; cdr3_aa: CASSFFDTGELFF
j_call: TRBJ1-5; d_call: TRBD1; v_call: TRBV29-1; cdr3_length: 14; clone_size: NA; cdr3_nt: TGCAGCGTTTCGACAGGGGGAATCAATCAGCCCCAGCATTTT; cdr3_aa: CSVSTGGINQPQHF
j_call: TRBJ1-3; d_call: NA; v_call: TRBV18; cdr3_length: 12; clone_size: NA; cdr3_nt: TGTGCCAGCTCACCAAATGGGGAGACCATATATTTT; cdr3_aa: CASSPNGETIYF
j_call: TRBJ2-5; d_call: TRBD2; v_call: TRBV10-3; cdr3_length: 15; clone_size: NA; cdr3_nt: TGTGCCATCAGCACCGGGACTAGCGATCAAGAGACCCAGTACTTC; cdr3_aa: CAISTGTSDQETQYF